Following are 29 T cell receptor beta chains from one sample sequenced in a study of cytomegalovirus exposure and HLA in healthy donors. The primer mix had 60 Vbeta and 13 Jbeta primers. Repertoires were generated with immunoSEQ multiplex PCR, while TCRdb's copy carries only in-frame clones and drops some. Found here are around 150,000 clones, roughly 78% of them singletons; the top ten hold 2.5% to 3.5%. Sequenced input: PBMCs. Receptors were obtained from a middle-aged woman in good health and CMV-seronegative.

The V and J genes are TRBV5-1 and TRBJ1-2, with a tentative D call TRBD1 (5 bases). Germline V CDR1 and CDR2: SGHRS, YFSETQ. V was shortened by 2 bases and J by 4 bases, with 12 bases between the two germline ends. CDR3 length: 14 amino acids. CDR3 sequence: CASSLSDSLYGYTF. The CDR3 nucleotides read TGCGCCAGCAGCTTAAGCGACAGCCTCTATGGCTACACCTTC.

In the case of this clone: The junction departs from germline at one end; a sequencing error may be responsible. This chain uses TRBV5-6 with TRBJ2-3; D might be TRBD2 (6 bases). The V gene's germline CDR1 is SGHDT and CDR2 YYEEEE. The length of the CDR3 is 12 residues. The CDR3 sequence: CAGSKGLVRQYF. CDR3 DNA sequence: TGTGCCGGCAGCAAGGGACTGGTTAGGCAGTATTTT. The full variable domain, completed using reference TRBV5-6 and TRBJ2-3, is DAGVTQSPTHLIKTRGQQVTLRCSPKSGHDTVSWYQQALGQGPQFIFQYYEEEERQRGNFPDRFSGHQFPNYSSELNVNALLLGDSALYLCAGSKGLVRQYFGPGTRLTVL.

Concerning this clone itself: The junction departs from germline at one end; a sequencing error may be responsible. The chain uses TRBV10-1 and TRBJ1-1; D remains unclear. The CDR3 has 13 residues. CDR1 is WNHNN and CDR2 is SYGVQD in the germline V gene (reference sequence). Here the CDR3 DNA reads TGCGCCAGCCGTGACACTTTGAACACTGAAGCTTTCTTT. Translating gives CASRDTLNTEAFF.

In DNA, the CDR3 is TGTGCCAGCAGCTTAGAGACTTGGCAGCCCCAGCATTTT. It yields the protein CASSLETWQPQHF. The chain carries TRBV7-9 and TRBJ1-5; D ambiguous. Germline CDR1 SEHNR, CDR2 FQNEAQ (reference sequence). This CDR3 region has 13 residues. The V end was cut by 1 base, the J end by 7 bases, with 8 bases between.

The V call is TRBV11-2, the J call TRBJ2-7; 9 bases fit TRBD1. Germline loops: CDR1 SGHAT, CDR2 FQNNGV. The ends lost 1 base at V and 5 bases at J; junction bases unmatched: 6. This CDR3 comprises 15 residues. This CDR3 reads CASSLAGQGDNEQYF. CDR3 nucleotides: TGTGCCAGCAGCTTAGCGGGACAGGGCGACAACGAGCAGTACTTC.

The chain joins TRBV7-6 to TRBJ1-1, with 8 positions matching TRBD1. The V gene's germline CDR1 is SGHVS and CDR2 FNYEAQ. The CDR3 spans 15 residues. Trimming took 4 bases from V and 1 from J; bases not matched to a gene: 5. CDR3 nucleotide sequence: TGTGCCAGCAGCTCAGGGACAGGCCCGAACACTGAAGCTTTCTTT. It yields the protein CASSSGTGPNTEAFF.

This clone was counted between two and nine times. The chain recombines TRBV19 with TRBJ1-1, with D hard to call. CDR1 is LNHDA, CDR2 SQIVND, per germline (reference sequence). This CDR3 has 12 residues. The V end lost 7 bases, the J end lost 2 bases, and 8 bases lay between the germline ends. DNA for the CDR3: TGTGCCAGTAAACAAGATAACACTGAAGCTTTCTTT. The encoded protein is CASKQDNTEAFF. Together with reference TRBV19 and TRBJ1-1, the CDR3 gives the full variable domain: DGGITQSPKYLFRKEGQNVTLSCEQNLNHDAMYWYRQDPGQGLRLIYYSQIVNDFQKGDIAEGYSVSREKKESFPLTVTSAQKNPTAFYLCASKQDNTEAFFGQGTRLTVV.

The chain recombines TRBV19 with TRBJ1-5; D not resolved. Trimming took off 7 bases at V and 4 bases at J, with 11 bases between the two ends. The CDR3 length is 13 residues. The germline V gene encodes CDR1 LNHDA and CDR2 SQIVND (reference sequence). In nucleotides, the CDR3 is TGTGCCAGTAAAGGAGCACTTAATCAGCCCCAGCATTTT. Translated, it gives CASKGALNQPQHF.

The rearrangement uses TRBV15 and TRBJ2-4; 8 bases line up with TRBD1. The J segment lost 6 bases and the V segment lost 3 bases, leaving 7 bases of the junction unmatched. The germline gives CDR1 LNHNV, CDR2 YYDKDF (reference sequence). This CDR3 has 15 residues. CDR3: CATSRETGGRNIQYF. The DNA of the CDR3 is TGTGCCACCAGCAGGGAAACAGGGGGACGAAACATTCAGTACTTC.

J is TRBJ2-7 and V is TRBV4-2, with 12 bases aligning to TRBD2. CDR3 length: 16 residues. Germline CDR1 and CDR2: LGHNA and YNFKEQ. The trim removed 1 base at V and 7 bases at J, leaving 8 bases unmatched. The CDR3 loop reads CASSQVVASGGVEQYF. CDR3 bases: TGTGCCAGCAGCCAAGTGGTGGCTAGCGGGGGGGTTGAGCAGTACTTC.

This chain connects TRBV7-9 to TRBJ1-1, with D perhaps matching TRBD1 (5 bases). The length of the CDR3 is 13 residues. V was clipped by 0 bases and J by 4 bases, with 6 bases between them. CDR1 SEHNR and CDR2 FQNEAQ come from the germline V gene (reference sequence). CDR3: CASSLARGTEAFF. CDR3 sequence (DNA): TGTGCCAGCAGCTTAGCTAGGGGCACTGAAGCTTTCTTT.

This clone was recorded only once. V usage is TRBV5-6 and J usage is TRBJ1-2; 8 bases agree with TRBD1. Germline-derived CDR1 and CDR2 are SGHDT and YYEEEE. This CDR3 is built from 17 residues. With V trimmed by 0 bases and J by 8 bases, 15 bases remained unmatched. The CDR3 is CASSLGDRGPGMSGYTF. DNA for the CDR3: TGTGCCAGCAGCTTGGGAGACAGGGGACCCGGGATGTCGGGCTACACCTTC. The full variable domain, its missing parts supplied by reference TRBV5-6 and TRBJ1-2, is DAGVTQSPTHLIKTRGQQVTLRCSPKSGHDTVSWYQQALGQGPQFIFQYYEEEERQRGNFPDRFSGHQFPNYSSELNVNALLLGDSALYLCASSLGDRGPGMSGYTFGSGTRLTVV.

The gene calls are TRBV5-1 and TRBJ2-5, with D tentatively TRBD1 (6 bases). CDR1 is SGHRS and CDR2 is YFSETQ in the germline V gene. The V gene lost 5 bases and the J gene lost 0 bases, with 11 bases spanning the gap. The CDR3 is 14 residues long. CDR3 DNA sequence: TGCGCCAGCAGATTACAGGGTAACCAAGAGACCCAGTACTTC. Translating it yields CASRLQGNQETQYF.

This clone came up once. The chain carries TRBV7-9 and TRBJ2-1; 9 positions agree with TRBD2. The CDR3 is 15 residues long. CDR1 is SEHNR, CDR2 FQNEAQ, per germline (reference sequence). V lost 5 bases, J lost 5 bases, and 7 bases stayed unmatched. The CDR3 reads CASSTGLAENNEQFF. The CDR3 region has the DNA TGTGCCAGCAGCACGGGACTAGCCGAGAACAATGAGCAGTTCTTC.

The chain combines TRBV5-1 with TRBJ1-1; D perhaps matches TRBD1 (6 bases). The CDR3 has 14 amino acids. CDR1 SGHRS and CDR2 YFSETQ come from the germline V gene. Trimming pared 3 bases from V and 1 base from J, leaving 10 bases between. The CDR3 DNA reads TGCGCCAGCAGCTCGCAGACAGGGAACACTGAAGCTTTCTTT. Protein sequence: CASSSQTGNTEAFF.

The CDR3 DNA follows: TGCGCCAGCAGTGAAGGCGGGACCGCAGATGAAAAACTGTTTTTT. Encoded protein: CASSEGGTADEKLFF. The rearrangement links TRBV10-1 to TRBJ1-4; tentatively, D is TRBD1 (5 bases). Germline V lookup: CDR1 WNHNN, CDR2 SYGVQD (reference sequence). This CDR3 comprises 15 residues. Trimming stripped 3 bases from V and 6 bases from J, with 14 bases between.

This sequence joins TRBV6-5 and TRBJ2-5, with 8 bases fitting TRBD1. J was trimmed by 3 bases and V by 5 bases; bases with no gene match: 8. The CDR3 has 15 residues. CDR1 is MNHEY and CDR2 is SVGAGI in the germline V gene. The CDR3 region has the DNA TGTGCCAGCAGTGTGGGGACAGGCGGGAAAGAGACCCAGTACTTC. Amino acid sequence: CASSVGTGGKETQYF.

The chain uses TRBV5-1 and TRBJ2-4; no reliable D call. This CDR3 has 11 amino acids. CDR1 SGHRS and CDR2 YFSETQ come from the germline V gene. V lost 3 bases and J lost 4, with 2 bases in between. CDR3 bases: TGCGCCAGCAGCTCAAAAAACATTCAGTACTTC. Protein: CASSSKNIQYF.

The rearrangement uses TRBV19 and TRBJ2-2; 8 bases fit TRBD2. V shed 1 base and J 6 bases; nucleotides not matched to a gene: 7. CDR3 length: 16 amino acids. The germline V gene has CDR1 LNHDA and CDR2 SQIVND (reference sequence). CDR3 sequence reads: CASSIAGGRYAGELFF. The DNA of the CDR3 is TGTGCCAGTAGTATAGCGGGGGGGCGATATGCCGGGGAGCTGTTTTTT. Together with reference TRBV19 and TRBJ2-2, the CDR3 gives the full variable domain: DGGITQSPKYLFRKEGQNVTLSCEQNLNHDAMYWYRQDPGQGLRLIYYSQIVNDFQKGDIAEGYSVSREKKESFPLTVTSAQKNPTAFYLCASSIAGGRYAGELFFGEGSRLTVL.

This chain links TRBV21-1 with TRBJ2-7; no check of the table's D call, TRBD1, against the DNA was made. TRBV21-1 counts as a pseudogene. The CDR3 totals 16 residues. The DNA of the CDR3 is TGTGCCAGCAGCCCCAGGGGTCCCAGGGGGCCTCACGAGCAGTACTTC. Protein sequence: CASSPRGPRGPHEQYF.

The chain has TRBV10-1 and TRBJ1-1; 8 bases map to TRBD1. CDR1 WNHNN and CDR2 SYGVQD come from the germline V gene (reference sequence). The CDR3 spans 14 residues. Trimming took 10 bases from V and 9 from J; bases not matched to a gene: 16. The CDR3 region is CATSPATGASKAFF. As DNA, the CDR3 is TGCGCCACCTCTCCCGCGACAGGGGCCTCCAAAGCTTTCTTT.

The rearrangement uses TRBV15 and TRBJ1-5; no firm D call. The germline V gene has CDR1 LNHNV and CDR2 YYDKDF (reference sequence). This CDR3 spans 13 amino acids. V shed 0 bases and J shed 11 bases, with 11 bases lying between them. CDR3 in DNA: TGTGCCACCAGCAGAGATGTGAGTGGAGCCCAGCATTTT. Translating gives CATSRDVSGAQHF.

The chain uses TRBV5-1 and TRBJ2-1; possibly TRBD1 for D (5 bases). The CDR3 loop spans 14 amino acids. Trimming cost V 1 base and J 5 bases, with 10 bases left between them. Germline CDR1 and CDR2: SGHRS and YFSETQ. This CDR3 reads CASSLFARDNEQFF. The CDR3 nucleotides read TGCGCCAGCAGCTTGTTCGCCAGGGACAATGAGCAGTTCTTC.

V usage is TRBV21-1 and J usage is TRBJ1-5; whether TRBD1, the table's D call, matches the DNA was not checked. TRBV21-1 counts as a pseudogene. The CDR3 consists of 14 residues. The CDR3 DNA is TGTGCCACCACGGGACAGCGCAACAATCAGCCCCAGCATTTT. It is translated as CATTGQRNNQPQHF.

The chain recombines TRBV21-1 with TRBJ2-2; TRBD1 is the table's D call, not checked against the DNA. TRBV21-1 is listed as a pseudogene. The CDR3 is 18 residues long. The DNA of the CDR3 is TGTGCCAGCAGCACGTCCACGGGGGGCAGGGGGCGAGCCGGGGAGCTGTTTTTT. This sequence encodes CASSTSTGGRGRAGELFF.

This clone appeared a few times. The chain carries TRBV5-1 and TRBJ1-1, with 7 nucleotides matching TRBD1. V dropped 0 bases and J dropped 0; count of bases not matched to a gene: 5. The CDR3 is 16 residues long. CDR1 and CDR2 from the germline V gene are SGHRS and YFSETQ. DNA of the CDR3: TGCGCCAGCAGCTTGGCCTGGGGACAGCTGAACACTGAAGCTTTCTTT. Residues: CASSLAWGQLNTEAFF.

The chain couples TRBV7-8 to TRBJ1-2, with no clear D. Trimming left V 5 bases short and J 5 bases short, with 15 bases between. The CDR3 is 14 residues long. CDR1 SGHVS and CDR2 FQNEAQ come from the germline V gene. The CDR3 DNA sequence: TGTGCCAGCAGCCCAGCGGAGGGTAGGTATGGCTACACCTTC. Translated: CASSPAEGRYGYTF.

The rearrangement links TRBV5-1 to TRBJ2-3; 7 bases are shared with TRBD2. From germline, CDR1 is SGHRS and CDR2 YFSETQ. The junction had 11 bases not matched to a gene; V was cut back by 0 bases and J by 4 bases. The CDR3 is 17 amino acids. In DNA, the CDR3 is TGCGCCAGCAGCTTGGCCTCGGCTAGCGGCCTGGCAGATACGCAGTATTTT. Translation: CASSLASASGLADTQYF. Full variable domain (rest looked up from reference TRBV5-1 and TRBJ2-3): KAGVTQTPRYLIKTRGQQVTLSCSPISGHRSVSWYQQTPGQGLQFLFEYFSETQRNKGNFPGRFSGRQFSNSRSEMNVSTLELGDSALYLCASSLASASGLADTQYFGPGTRLTVL.

The CDR3 DNA reads TGCGCCAGCAGCAACGGACAGGGTAATGAGCAGTTCTTC. Amino acids: CASSNGQGNEQFF. This chain connects TRBV5-1 to TRBJ2-1; the match to TRBD1 covers 8 bases. Germline CDR1 is SGHRS and CDR2 is YFSETQ. This CDR3 comprises 13 residues. V was pared by 4 bases and J by 7 bases, with 4 bases of the junction left unmatched.